This TCR beta chain stems from a study of cytotoxic CD8 clonotypes in ibrutinib-treated CLL. At the level of the study: Patients: around 11 relapsed/refractory, approximately 14 treatment-naive, about 18 IGHV unmutated.

The ends were cut back, 4 bases at V and 1 base at J, with 13 bases in the middle. The CDR3 has 15 residues. Germline CDR1 is LNHDA and CDR2 is SQIVND (reference sequence). Generated by immunoSEQ multiplex PCR, the TCRdb table keeps only in-frame clones and is missing some. Of about 310,000 clones listed, just under 80% are singletons. This clonotype originated in a human donor with chronic lymphocytic leukemia. The chain couples TRBV19 to TRBJ2-5; D is possibly TRBD2 (6 bases). The sequencing used PBMCs, collected before ibrutinib treatment. CDR3 sequence (DNA): TGTGCCAGTAGTAGGGCGGGATCCCCCCAAGAGACCCAGTACTTC. The encoded protein is CASSRAGSPQETQYF.